What follows is one T cell receptor (beta chain) and its context. Its matching antigen is unknown. This entry comes from a study of vaccination effects on CD4 cells after COVID-19. Study summary: There were a few convalescent patients sampled both early and late after vaccination.

Isolation of CD4+ T cells took place after about nine days of culture. It was between March and December 2020 that the person had a SARS-CoV-2 infection confirmed by PCR. The cohort was immunized with two doses of either the BNT162b2 or mRNA-1273 vaccine. The CDR3 extends over 17 amino acids. Germline CDR1 reads SGHNT; CDR2 reads YYREEE (reference sequence). V lost 4 bases, J lost 3 bases, and 9 bases stayed unmatched. The repertoire was sequenced with immunoSEQ multiplex PCR; TCRdb's copy has only in-frame clones and lacks some. The sample has tens of thousands of clones, less than 85% seen once. The sequence derives from a human donor who had a prior SARS-CoV-2 infection. The chain combines TRBV5-4 with TRBJ2-6; 8 positions agree with TRBD2. Sequencing used CD4+ T cells from PBMCs cultured without peptide, obtained after COVID-19 vaccination. The CDR3 coding sequence is TGTGCCAGCAGCCCCGGGGGGGGAGCGAGTGGGGCCAACGTCCTGACTTTC. This gives the protein CASSPGGGASGANVLTF. Complete variable domain (other parts from reference TRBV5-4 and TRBJ2-6): ETGVTQSPTHLIKTRGQQVTLRCSSQSGHNTVSWYQQALGQGPQFIFQYYREEENGRGNFPPRFSGLQFPNYSSELNVNALELDDSALYLCASSPGGGASGANVLTFGAGSRLTVL.